This T cell receptor (beta chain) was recorded in a study of T cells expressing NK-cell markers. A 5'RACE template switching approach incorporating UMIs was used to make TCR beta cDNA. TCRdb re-called the 5' RACE reads and shows each CDR3 protein once, DNA omitted. The table lists more than 90,000 distinct CDR3 sequences, with about 18% in the top ten. What was sequenced was blood T cells: a sorted CD56 or NKG2C T cell subset, CD4+ or CD8+ T cells, or bulk PBMC T cells (not recorded which). The TCR originated in a woman aged 18-70 years in good health.

The CDR3 spells CATGPGNSYEQYF. This chain links TRBV27 with TRBJ2-7; absent DNA, TCRdb's TRBD1 call cannot be checked. The CDR3 is made up of 13 amino acids. Germline CDR1 is MNHEY and CDR2 is SMNVEV (reference sequence).